This passage covers 23 T cell receptor beta chains from one sample sequenced in a study of blood T cell repertoires in COVID-19. Profiled with immunoSEQ multiplex PCR; TCRdb holds only in-frame clones, not every one. The sample carries 150,000 to 200,000 clones, about 80% recorded once. The sample comprised peripheral blood. Receptor source: a human donor with acute or convalescent COVID-19. The donor label of this sample is uncertain.

A few counts support this clone. The limits of the CDR3 on the DNA are not certain, so only TCRdb's listed CDR3 is given. The rearrangement joins TRBV3-1 (or the pseudogene TRBV3-2) to TRBJ2-7; the table names TRBD2, a call not compared with the DNA. The CDR3 has 13 residues if both end residues are counted. Germline lookup yields CDR1 LGHDT and CDR2 YNNKEL (reference sequence). The CDR3 is CASSQGVGVGTHF.

The V call is TRBV6-6, the J call TRBJ1-5; no reliable D call. The CDR3 sequence is 16 residues long. The ends were cut back, 2 bases at V and 0 bases at J, with 11 bases in the middle. Germline values: CDR1 MNHNY, CDR2 SVGAGI (reference sequence). The CDR3 reads CASSYVADYSNQPQHF. The DNA for the CDR3 is TGTGCCAGCAGTTACGTGGCAGACTATAGCAATCAGCCCCAGCATTTT.

The rearrangement joins TRBV19 to TRBJ1-6; 9 bases agree with TRBD1. Germline V gives CDR1 LNHDA, CDR2 SQIVND (reference sequence). V lost 5 bases, J lost 7 bases, and 9 bases stayed unmatched. The CDR3 runs 16 residues. CDR3 amino acids: CASSARGQGMNSPLHF. DNA for the CDR3: TGTGCCAGTAGTGCCAGGGGACAGGGTATGAATTCACCCCTCCACTTT.

This clone was picked up one time. The J gene is TRBJ2-3, the V gene TRBV29-1, with TRBD1 matching 7 bases. The J segment lost 6 bases and the V segment lost 1 base, leaving 4 bases of the junction unmatched. The CDR3 length is 13 residues. Germline V gene sequence: CDR1 SQVTM, CDR2 ANQGSEA. In nucleotides, the CDR3 is TGCAGCGTTGAAGTGGGCAGGGGGGATACGCAGTATTTT. Its translation: CSVEVGRGDTQYF.

This chain joins TRBV5-1 and TRBJ1-3; 8 bases are shared with TRBD1. The CDR3 is 15 amino acids. V dropped 4 bases and J dropped 7; count of bases not matched to a gene: 10. In germline, CDR1 is SGHRS, CDR2 YFSETQ. The CDR3 sequence is CASSTPGTGGNTIYF. CDR3 in DNA: TGCGCCAGCAGCACGCCGGGGACAGGAGGGAACACCATATATTTT.

The V and J genes are TRBV25-1 and TRBJ2-3; 7 bases are shared with TRBD1. CDR3 length: 16 amino acids. The V gene's germline CDR1 is MGHDK and CDR2 SYGVNS. V shed 3 bases, J shed 8 bases, and the junction held 14 bases outside the gene matches. The CDR3 sequence: CASSEASGQRQGTQYF. In DNA, the CDR3 is TGTGCCAGCAGTGAGGCTTCGGGACAGCGCCAAGGTACGCAGTATTTT.

The chain is built from TRBV18 and TRBJ2-7; D is possibly TRBD1 (5 bases). The V end lost 3 bases, the J end lost 3 bases, and 9 bases lay between the germline ends. Germline CDR1 reads KGHSH; CDR2 reads LQKENI. CDR3 size: 13 residues. The chain's CDR3 is CASSPRQYYEQYF. The CDR3 DNA reads TGTGCCAGCTCACCCCGACAGTACTACGAGCAGTACTTC.

The chain joins TRBV7-9 to TRBJ2-7; D perhaps matches TRBD2 (5 bases). The CDR3 runs to 13 residues. CDR1 and CDR2 from the germline V gene are SEHNR and FQNEAQ (reference sequence). Trimming took 4 bases from V and 4 from J, leaving 11 bases between them. The DNA for the CDR3 is TGTGCCAGCAGCTCGGACTGGAGTTACGAGCAGTACTTC. It encodes CASSSDWSYEQYF.

The genes are TRBV18 and TRBJ1-1, with D maybe TRBD1 (5 bases). CDR1 and CDR2 from the germline V gene are KGHSH and LQKENI. There are 13 residues in the CDR3. The V gene lost 6 bases and the J gene lost 1 base, with 9 bases spanning the gap. CDR3 sequence (DNA): TGTGCCAGCTCCCTCGACAGGAACACTGAAGCTTTCTTT. Translating gives CASSLDRNTEAFF.

V and J are TRBV7-9 and TRBJ1-4; possibly TRBD1 for D (5 bases). This CDR3 is 14 amino acids long. With 5 bases removed from V and 0 bases from J, the gap between germline ends came to 7 bases. Germline CDR1 reads SEHNR; CDR2 reads FQNEAQ (reference sequence). CDR3 amino acids: CASSRGTTNEKLFF. CDR3 DNA sequence: TGTGCCAGCAGCAGGGGTACAACTAATGAAAAACTGTTTTTT.

This clone occurred once. The chain links TRBV7-8 to TRBJ1-2; D might be TRBD1 (5 bases). The CDR3 loop spans 16 amino acids. Trimming shortened V by 2 bases and J by 5 bases, and 18 bases separated the two germline ends. CDR1 and CDR2 from the germline V gene are SGHVS and FQNEAQ. The CDR3 sequence: CASSLNGVGRPYGYTF. In DNA form, the CDR3 reads TGTGCCAGCAGCTTAAACGGAGTGGGGCGACCTTATGGCTACACCTTC.

This chain links TRBV19 with TRBJ2-5, with D hard to call. This CDR3 contains 15 residues. Germline V lookup: CDR1 LNHDA, CDR2 SQIVND (reference sequence). V was clipped by 5 bases and J by 2 bases, with 15 bases between them. The CDR3 sequence: CASSSSRRPQETQYF. In nucleotides, the CDR3 is TGTGCCAGTAGTTCCTCCAGGCGCCCGCAAGAGACCCAGTACTTC.

The chain couples TRBV3-1 (or the pseudogene TRBV3-2) to TRBJ1-3; perhaps TRBD1 as D (5 bases). CDR3 length: 15 residues. Per germline, CDR1 LGHDT and CDR2 YNNKEL (reference sequence). The V gene lost 0 bases and the J gene lost 2 bases, with 8 bases spanning the gap. CDR3 in amino acids: CASSQEWGTGNTIYF. The CDR3 DNA reads as TGTGCCAGCAGCCAAGAATGGGGCACTGGAAACACCATATATTTT.

Concerning this clone: The junction departs from the called germline gene at one end, perhaps through a read error. This chain links TRBV6-5 with TRBJ1-1, with D possibly TRBD1 on 5 matching bases. This CDR3 comprises 15 residues. Germline V gene lookup returns CDR1 MNHEY and CDR2 SVGAGI. CDR3 protein: CASRYYGGAGTEAFF. DNA for the CDR3: TGTGCCAGCAGGTACTATGGAGGGGCGGGAACTGAAGCTTTCTTT.

This clone was detected only a few times. This chain joins TRBV5-1 and TRBJ1-4; D is perhaps TRBD1 (6 bases). This CDR3 is 14 amino acids long. The V end lost 1 base, the J end lost 7 bases, and 11 bases lay between the germline ends. Germline CDR1 reads SGHRS; CDR2 reads YFSETQ. CDR3 sequence reads: CASSLQQGSEKLFF. The CDR3 nucleotides are TGCGCCAGCAGCTTGCAACAGGGTAGTGAAAAACTGTTTTTT. Full variable domain (remainder filled in from reference TRBV5-1 and TRBJ1-4): KAGVTQTPRYLIKTRGQQVTLSCSPISGHRSVSWYQQTPGQGLQFLFEYFSETQRNKGNFPGRFSGRQFSNSRSEMNVSTLELGDSALYLCASSLQQGSEKLFFGSGTQLSVL.

This clone was detected once. The rearrangement uses TRBV28 and TRBJ2-3; 9 bases are shared with TRBD2. This CDR3 comprises 13 residues. Germline V gene data show CDR1 as MDHEN and CDR2 as SYDVKM. J gave up 6 bases and V 10 bases, and 8 bases lay outside the gene matches. The CDR3 spells CANKAGGSDTQYF. The CDR3 bases are TGTGCCAACAAAGCGGGAGGCTCGGATACGCAGTATTTT. Together with reference TRBV28 and TRBJ2-3, the CDR3 gives the full variable domain: DVKVTQSSRYLVKRTGEKVFLECVQDMDHENMFWYRQDPGLGLRLIYFSYDVKMKEKGDIPEGYSVSREKKERFSLILESASTNQTSMYLCANKAGGSDTQYFGPGTRLTVL.

This clone was recorded a few times. The chain recombines TRBV28 with TRBJ2-3; 7 bases align to TRBD1. The trim removed 5 bases at V and 1 base at J, leaving 6 bases unmatched. The CDR3 is made up of 15 amino acids. The germline V gene has CDR1 MDHEN and CDR2 SYDVKM. The CDR3 region is CASSDRDSGTDTQYF. The CDR3 region has the DNA TGTGCCAGCAGTGACCGGGACAGCGGCACAGATACGCAGTATTTT.

This clone was seen once. The V and J genes are TRBV6-5 and TRBJ1-2; no clear D gene. Germline V gives CDR1 MNHEY, CDR2 SVGAGI. V was pared by 2 bases and J by 7 bases, with 17 bases between. The CDR3 is 15 amino acids. The chain's CDR3 is CASSYGSGFAGGYTF. CDR3 bases: TGTGCCAGCAGTTACGGGAGCGGGTTTGCGGGTGGCTACACCTTC.

The V and J genes are TRBV9 and TRBJ2-5; TRBD2 matches 11 bases. There are 17 residues in the CDR3. After removal of 0 bases from V and 2 bases from J, the junction contained 6 bases not matched to a gene. Germline CDR1 SGDLS, CDR2 YYNGEE. CDR3 loop: CASSVGLAGGGQETQYF. CDR3 DNA sequence: TGTGCCAGCAGCGTAGGGCTAGCGGGGGGCGGGCAAGAGACCCAGTACTTC.

The chain links TRBV7-9 to TRBJ2-5, with 9 bases fitting TRBD1. CDR3 length: 16 residues. The junction had 10 bases not matched to a gene; V was cut back by 3 bases and J by 5 bases. From germline, CDR1 is SEHNR and CDR2 FQNEAQ (reference sequence). In DNA, the CDR3 is TGTGCCAGCAGCTTTCATCCGGGACAGGGAACGGAGACCCAGTACTTC. This translates into CASSFHPGQGTETQYF.

The chain recombines TRBV2 with TRBJ2-7; 7 bases are shared with TRBD2. J lost 3 bases, V lost 6 bases, and 8 bases had no gene match. Germline loops: CDR1 SNHLY, CDR2 FYNNEI. The CDR3 totals 14 residues. The CDR3: CASRMERDDYEQYF. CDR3 coding DNA: TGTGCCAGCAGGATGGAGCGGGACGACTACGAGCAGTACTTC.

V and J are TRBV13 and TRBJ2-2; 8 positions match TRBD2. The CDR3 is 16 residues long. From germline, CDR1 is PRHDT and CDR2 FYEKMQ (reference sequence). The trim removed 2 bases at V and 4 bases at J, leaving 6 bases unmatched. CDR3 region: CASSLYRGGPTGELFF. The CDR3 DNA follows: TGTGCCAGCAGCTTATATCGCGGGGGGCCCACCGGGGAGCTGTTTTTT.

This chain joins TRBV11-2 and TRBJ2-7; the match to TRBD1 covers 9 bases. With V trimmed by 5 bases and J by 5 bases, 10 bases remained unmatched. The CDR3 spans 15 residues. Germline V gene lookup returns CDR1 SGHAT and CDR2 FQNNGV. In DNA, the CDR3 is TGTGCCAGCAGCCTACCCGGGACAGGGATACACGAGCAGTACTTC. Translating it yields CASSLPGTGIHEQYF.